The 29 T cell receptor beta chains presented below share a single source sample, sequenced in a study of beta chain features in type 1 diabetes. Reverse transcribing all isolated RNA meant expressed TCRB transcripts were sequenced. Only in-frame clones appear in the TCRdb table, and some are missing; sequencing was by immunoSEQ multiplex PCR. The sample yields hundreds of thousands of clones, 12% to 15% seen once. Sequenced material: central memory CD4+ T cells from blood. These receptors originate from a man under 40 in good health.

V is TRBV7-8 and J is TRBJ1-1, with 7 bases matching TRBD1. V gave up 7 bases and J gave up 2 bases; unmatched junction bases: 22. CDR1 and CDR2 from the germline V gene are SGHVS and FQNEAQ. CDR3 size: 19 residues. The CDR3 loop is CASTLSRSRGEGLNTEAFF. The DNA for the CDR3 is TGTGCCAGCACCCTAAGTAGGTCCAGGGGGGAGGGATTAAACACTGAAGCTTTCTTT.

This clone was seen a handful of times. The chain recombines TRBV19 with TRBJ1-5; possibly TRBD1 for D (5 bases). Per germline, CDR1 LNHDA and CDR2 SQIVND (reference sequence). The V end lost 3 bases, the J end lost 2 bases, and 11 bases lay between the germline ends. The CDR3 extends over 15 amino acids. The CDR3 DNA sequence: TGTGCCAGTAGTATTAACGGGGCCCGCAATCAGCCCCAGCATTTT. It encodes CASSINGARNQPQHF.

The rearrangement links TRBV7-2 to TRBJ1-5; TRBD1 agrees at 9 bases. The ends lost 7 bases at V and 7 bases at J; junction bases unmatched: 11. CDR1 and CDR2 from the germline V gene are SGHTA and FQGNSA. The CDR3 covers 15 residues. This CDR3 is CASTPVGTGSQPQHF. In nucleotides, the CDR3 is TGTGCCAGCACCCCGGTAGGGACAGGGTCCCAGCCCCAGCATTTT.

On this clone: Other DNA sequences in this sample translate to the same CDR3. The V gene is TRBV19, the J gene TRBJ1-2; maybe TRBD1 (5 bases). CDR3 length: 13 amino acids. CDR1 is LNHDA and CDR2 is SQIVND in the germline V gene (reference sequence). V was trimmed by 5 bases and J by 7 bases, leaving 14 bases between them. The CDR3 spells CASSPGGVGGYTF. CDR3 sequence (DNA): TGTGCCAGTAGTCCGGGGGGGGTCGGTGGCTACACCTTC. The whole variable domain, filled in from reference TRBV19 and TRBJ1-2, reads DGGITQSPKYLFRKEGQNVTLSCEQNLNHDAMYWYRQDPGQGLRLIYYSQIVNDFQKGDIAEGYSVSREKKESFPLTVTSAQKNPTAFYLCASSPGGVGGYTFGSGTRLTVV.

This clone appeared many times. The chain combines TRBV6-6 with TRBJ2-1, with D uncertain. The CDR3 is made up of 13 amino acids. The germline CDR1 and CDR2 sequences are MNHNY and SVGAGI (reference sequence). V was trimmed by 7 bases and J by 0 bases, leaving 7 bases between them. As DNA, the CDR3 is TGTGCCAGCAATAGTGACTCCTACAATGAGCAGTTCTTC. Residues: CASNSDSYNEQFF.

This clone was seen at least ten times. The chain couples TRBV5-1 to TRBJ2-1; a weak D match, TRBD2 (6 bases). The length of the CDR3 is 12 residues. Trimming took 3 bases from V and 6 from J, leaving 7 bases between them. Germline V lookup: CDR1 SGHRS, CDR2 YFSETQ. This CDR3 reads CASSSGGNEQFF. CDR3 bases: TGCGCCAGCAGCTCCGGGGGCAATGAGCAGTTCTTC.

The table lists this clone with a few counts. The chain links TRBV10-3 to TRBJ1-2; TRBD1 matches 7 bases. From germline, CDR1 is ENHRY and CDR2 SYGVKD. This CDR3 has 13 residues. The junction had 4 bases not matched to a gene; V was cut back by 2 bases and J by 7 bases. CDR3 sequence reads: CAISEDRVSGYTF. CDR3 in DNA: TGTGCCATCAGTGAGGACAGGGTGTCTGGCTACACCTTC.

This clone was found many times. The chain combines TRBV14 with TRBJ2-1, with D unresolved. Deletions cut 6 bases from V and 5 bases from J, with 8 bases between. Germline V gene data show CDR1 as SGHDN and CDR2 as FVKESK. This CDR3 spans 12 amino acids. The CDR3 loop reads CASRLNHNEQFF. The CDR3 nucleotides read TGTGCCAGCAGGCTAAATCACAATGAGCAGTTCTTC.

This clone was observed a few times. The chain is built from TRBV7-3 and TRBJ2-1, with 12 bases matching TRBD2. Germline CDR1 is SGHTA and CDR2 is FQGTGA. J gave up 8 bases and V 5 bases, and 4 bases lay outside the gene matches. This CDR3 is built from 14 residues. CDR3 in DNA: TGTGCCAGCAGCCCGACTAGCGGGAGCTATGAGCAGTTCTTC. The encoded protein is CASSPTSGSYEQFF. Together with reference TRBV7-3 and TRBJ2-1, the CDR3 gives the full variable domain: GAGVSQTPSNKVTEKGKYVELRCDPISGHTALYWYRQSLGQGPEFLIYFQGTGAADDSGLPNDRFFAVRPEGSVSTLKIQRTERGDSAVYLCASSPTSGSYEQFFGPGTRLTVL.

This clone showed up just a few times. The CDR3 is CATSRADPETQYF. The CDR3 DNA reads TGTGCCACCAGCAGAGCGGACCCAGAGACCCAGTACTTC. The gene calls are TRBV15 and TRBJ2-5; no firm D call. V was clipped by 1 base and J by 4 bases, with 7 bases between them. Looked up from germline, CDR1 is LNHNV and CDR2 is YYDKDF (reference sequence). The CDR3 extends over 13 amino acids.

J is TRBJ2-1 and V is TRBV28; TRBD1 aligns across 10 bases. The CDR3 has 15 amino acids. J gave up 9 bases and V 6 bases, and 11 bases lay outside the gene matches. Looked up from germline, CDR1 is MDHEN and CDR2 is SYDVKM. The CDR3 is CASSPAGQGRSEQFF. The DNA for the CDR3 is TGTGCCAGCAGCCCGGCGGGACAGGGGCGGTCTGAGCAGTTCTTC. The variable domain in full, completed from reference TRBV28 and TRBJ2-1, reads DVKVTQSSRYLVKRTGEKVFLECVQDMDHENMFWYRQDPGLGLRLIYFSYDVKMKEKGDIPEGYSVSREKKERFSLILESASTNQTSMYLCASSPAGQGRSEQFFGPGTRLTVL.

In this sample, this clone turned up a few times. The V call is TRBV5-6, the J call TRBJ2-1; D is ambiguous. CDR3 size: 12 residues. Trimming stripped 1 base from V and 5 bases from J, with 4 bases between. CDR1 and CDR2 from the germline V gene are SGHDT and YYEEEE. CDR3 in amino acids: CASSLINNEQFF. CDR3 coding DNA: TGTGCCAGCAGCTTGATCAACAATGAGCAGTTCTTC.

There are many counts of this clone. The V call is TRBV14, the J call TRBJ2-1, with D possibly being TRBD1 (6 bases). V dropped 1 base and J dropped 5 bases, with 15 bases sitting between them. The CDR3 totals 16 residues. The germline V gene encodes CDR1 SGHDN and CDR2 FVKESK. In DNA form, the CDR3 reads TGTGCCAGCAGCCAAGTGGCAGGGGTGGGGCACAATGAGCAGTTCTTC. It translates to CASSQVAGVGHNEQFF.

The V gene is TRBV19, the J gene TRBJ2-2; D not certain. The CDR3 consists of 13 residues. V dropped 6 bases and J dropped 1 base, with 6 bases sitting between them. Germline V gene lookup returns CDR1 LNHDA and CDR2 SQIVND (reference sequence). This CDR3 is CASSSGNTGELFF. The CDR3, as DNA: TGTGCCAGTAGCTCAGGGAACACCGGGGAGCTGTTTTTT.

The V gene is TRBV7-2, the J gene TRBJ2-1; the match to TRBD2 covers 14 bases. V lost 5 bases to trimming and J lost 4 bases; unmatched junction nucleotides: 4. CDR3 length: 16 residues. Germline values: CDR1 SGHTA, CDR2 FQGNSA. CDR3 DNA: TGTGCCAGCAGCCGGGGGACTAGCGGGGGATACAATGAGCAGTTCTTC. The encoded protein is CASSRGTSGGYNEQFF.

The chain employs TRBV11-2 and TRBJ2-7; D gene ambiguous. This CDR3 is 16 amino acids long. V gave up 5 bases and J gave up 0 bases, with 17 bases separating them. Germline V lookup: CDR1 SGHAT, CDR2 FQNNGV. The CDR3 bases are TGTGCCAGCAGCGATCCAGGCACGATACCCTCCTACGAGCAGTACTTC. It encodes CASSDPGTIPSYEQYF.

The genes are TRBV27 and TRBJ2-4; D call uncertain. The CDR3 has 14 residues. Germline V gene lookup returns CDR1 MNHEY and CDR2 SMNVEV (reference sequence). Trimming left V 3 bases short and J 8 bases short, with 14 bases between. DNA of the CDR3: TGTGCCAGCAGTTTTGCCTCCTCGGTACACATTCAGTACTTC. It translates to CASSFASSVHIQYF.

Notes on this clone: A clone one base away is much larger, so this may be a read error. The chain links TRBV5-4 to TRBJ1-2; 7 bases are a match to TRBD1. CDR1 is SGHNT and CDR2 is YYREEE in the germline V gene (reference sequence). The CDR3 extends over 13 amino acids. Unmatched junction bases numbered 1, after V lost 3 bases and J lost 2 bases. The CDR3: CASSSTGNYGYTF. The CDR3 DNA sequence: TGTGCCAGCAGCTCGACAGGGAACTATGGCTACACCTTC.

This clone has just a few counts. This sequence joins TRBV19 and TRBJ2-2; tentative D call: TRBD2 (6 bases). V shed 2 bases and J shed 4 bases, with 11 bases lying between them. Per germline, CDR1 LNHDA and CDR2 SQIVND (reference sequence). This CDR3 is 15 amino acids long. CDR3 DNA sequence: TGTGCCAGTAGTATACAGGGCGGGGTCACCGGGGAGCTGTTTTTT. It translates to CASSIQGGVTGELFF.

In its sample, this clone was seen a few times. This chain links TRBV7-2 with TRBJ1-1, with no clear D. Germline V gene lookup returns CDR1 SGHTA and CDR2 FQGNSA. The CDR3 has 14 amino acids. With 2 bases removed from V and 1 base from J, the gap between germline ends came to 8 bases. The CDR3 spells CASSLMGRNTEAFF. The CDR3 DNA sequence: TGTGCCAGCAGCTTAATGGGGAGGAACACTGAAGCTTTCTTT.

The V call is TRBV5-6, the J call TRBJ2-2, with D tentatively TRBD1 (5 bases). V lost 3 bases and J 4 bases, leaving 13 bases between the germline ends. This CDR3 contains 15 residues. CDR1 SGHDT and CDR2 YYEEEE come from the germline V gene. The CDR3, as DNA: TGTGCCAGCAGCTCTTCAGGGTTGATCACCGGGGAGCTGTTTTTT. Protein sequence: CASSSSGLITGELFF.

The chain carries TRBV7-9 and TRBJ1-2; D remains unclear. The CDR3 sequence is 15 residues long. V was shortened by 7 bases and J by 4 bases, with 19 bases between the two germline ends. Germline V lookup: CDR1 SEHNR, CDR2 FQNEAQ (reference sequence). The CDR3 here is CASTSAVASPYGYTF. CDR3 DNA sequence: TGTGCCAGCACCTCAGCGGTGGCGTCACCCTATGGCTACACCTTC.

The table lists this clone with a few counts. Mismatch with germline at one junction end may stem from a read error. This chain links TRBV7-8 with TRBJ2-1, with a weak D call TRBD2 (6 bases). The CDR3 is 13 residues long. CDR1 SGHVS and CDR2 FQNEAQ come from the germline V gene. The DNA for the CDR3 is TGTGCCAGCAGCTCCGACCAGAGGAGGGTTCAGGTCTTC. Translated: CASSSDQRRVQVF.

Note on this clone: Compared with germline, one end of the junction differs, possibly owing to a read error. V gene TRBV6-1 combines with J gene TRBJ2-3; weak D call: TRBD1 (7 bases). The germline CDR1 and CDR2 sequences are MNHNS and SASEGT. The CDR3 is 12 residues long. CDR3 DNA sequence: TGTGCCAGCAGTCGCGCGGGATACGCAGGGGGGTTT. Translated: CASSRAGYAGGF.

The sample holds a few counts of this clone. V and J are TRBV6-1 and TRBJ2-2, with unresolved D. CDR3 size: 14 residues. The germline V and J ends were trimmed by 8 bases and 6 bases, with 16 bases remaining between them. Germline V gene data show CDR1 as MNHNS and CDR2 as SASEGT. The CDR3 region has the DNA TGTGCCAGCGGCCAAAGGCGCGACTCCGGGGAGCTGTTTTTT. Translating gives CASGQRRDSGELFF.

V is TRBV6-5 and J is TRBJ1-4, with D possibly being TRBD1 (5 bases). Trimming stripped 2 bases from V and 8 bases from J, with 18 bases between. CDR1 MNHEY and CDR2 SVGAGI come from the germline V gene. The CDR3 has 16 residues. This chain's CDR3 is CASSYDRGIGEEKLFF. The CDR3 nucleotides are TGTGCCAGCAGTTACGATCGGGGGATAGGGGAGGAAAAACTGTTTTTT.

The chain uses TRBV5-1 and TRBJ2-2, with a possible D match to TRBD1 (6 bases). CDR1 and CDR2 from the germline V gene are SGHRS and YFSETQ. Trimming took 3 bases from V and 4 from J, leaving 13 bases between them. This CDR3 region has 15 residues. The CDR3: CASSSGDMVTGELFF. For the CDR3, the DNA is TGCGCCAGCAGCTCAGGGGATATGGTCACCGGGGAGCTGTTTTTT.

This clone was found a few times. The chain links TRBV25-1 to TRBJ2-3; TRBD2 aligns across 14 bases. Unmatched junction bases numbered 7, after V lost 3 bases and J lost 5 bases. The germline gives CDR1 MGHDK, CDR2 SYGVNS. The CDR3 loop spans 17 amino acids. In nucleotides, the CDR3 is TGTGCCAGCAGTGATGGGACTAGCGGGAGTTTGGTAGATACGCAGTATTTT. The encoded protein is CASSDGTSGSLVDTQYF.

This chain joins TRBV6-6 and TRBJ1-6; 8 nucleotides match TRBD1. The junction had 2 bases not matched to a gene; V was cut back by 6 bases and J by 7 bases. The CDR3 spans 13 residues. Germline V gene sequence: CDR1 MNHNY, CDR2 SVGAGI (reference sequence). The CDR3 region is CASRQGANSPLHF. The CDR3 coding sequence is TGTGCCAGCAGGCAGGGGGCGAATTCACCCCTCCACTTT.